The clone carrying this T cell receptor beta chain was counted ten times or more. What it recognizes is unknown. Each TCR beta library was made by quantitative 5'-RACE that incorporated molecular barcodes. TCRdb passed the 5' RACE reads through MiXCR, listing each CDR3 protein once. The table records 150,000 or so distinct CDR3 sequences, roughly 31% of them present only once. This sample was taken from a study of CD8 T cells in ankylosing spondylitis. V shed 7 bases and J shed 0 bases, with 15 bases lying between them. Germline CDR1 SNHLY, CDR2 FYNNEI. This CDR3 comprises 16 residues. Findings of the study overall: The study looked at matched synovial fluid samples from ankylosing spondylitis patients. Disease-linked clones were reported to be significantly enriched there. A TCR beta motif of about 8 highly homologous variants appeared characteristic of ankylosing spondylitis blood. Peripheral blood samples showed relatively rare disease-linked clones, and these clones were CD8+.

J is TRBJ2-2 and V is TRBV2, with D maybe TRBD1 (5 bases). This sequence was found in a male donor with ankylosing spondylitis. Sequenced input: synovial fluid, either unsorted or a sorted T cell fraction (not recorded which). The DNA of the CDR3 is TGTGCCAGCAAGAAAGGGTCAGGGACGAACACCGGGGAGCTGTTTTTT. Translation gives CASKKGSGTNTGELFF.